The 5 T cell receptor beta chains presented below share a single source sample, sequenced in a study of identical twins. A single record per CDR3 protein comes from TCRdb applying MiXCR to the 5' RACE reads. The table records approximately 500,000 distinct CDR3 sequences, 20% to 25% of them present only once. Another study also made use of these data, one on T cells expressing NK-cell markers.

What was sequenced was CD4+ T cells sorted from blood. These receptors were collected from a woman younger than 30 in good health.

This clonotype was counted many times. The chain has TRBV29-1 and TRBJ2-1, with TRBD2 matching 8 bases. V shed 1 base and J 9 bases; nucleotides not matched to a gene: 17. Germline V lookup: CDR1 SQVTM, CDR2 ANQGSEA. CDR3 length: 17 residues. CDR3 sequence (DNA): TGCAGCGTTGAAGGGGGTATGAGCGGGGGATACCTCCGTGAGCAGTTCTTC. Residues: CSVEGGMSGGYLREQFF.

The rearrangement joins TRBV20-1 to TRBJ2-5; 9 bases match TRBD2. V lost 5 bases to trimming and J lost 3 bases; unmatched junction nucleotides: 7. Germline V lookup: CDR1 DFQATT, CDR2 SNEGSKA (reference sequence). The CDR3 covers 14 residues. Here the CDR3 reads CSALRLAGEETQYF. CDR3 DNA sequence: TGCAGTGCTTTACGATTAGCGGGAGAAGAGACCCAGTACTTC.

This clonotype has ten or more counts. The chain is built from TRBV5-1 and TRBJ1-2; 7 bases match TRBD1. This CDR3 is built from 12 residues. V trimming: 4 bases; J trimming: 6 bases; junction bases outside the gene matches: 3. Germline CDR1 is SGHRS and CDR2 is YFSETQ. This chain's CDR3 is CASSPTGDGYTF. CDR3 coding DNA: TGCGCCAGCAGCCCAACAGGGGATGGCTACACCTTC.

This clonotype has just a few counts. The V gene is TRBV9, the J gene TRBJ2-7; D is unclear. V was pared by 7 bases and J by 4 bases, with 18 bases between. Germline V gives CDR1 SGDLS, CDR2 YYNGEE. The CDR3 loop spans 14 amino acids. The CDR3 spells CASSPAPGLYEQYF. Here the CDR3 DNA reads TGTGCCAGCTCCCCAGCCCCTGGGTTATACGAGCAGTACTTC. Full variable domain (missing parts from reference TRBV9 and TRBJ2-7): DSGVTQTPKHLITATGQRVTLRCSPRSGDLSVYWYQQSLDQGLQFLIQYYNGEERAKGNILERFSAQQFPDLHSELNLSSLELGDSALYFCASSPAPGLYEQYFGPGTRLTVT.

This chain uses TRBV20-1 with TRBJ2-3; D perhaps matches TRBD2 (6 bases). CDR1 and CDR2 from the germline V gene are DFQATT and SNEGSKA (reference sequence). The CDR3 consists of 14 residues. Trimming removed 4 bases from V and 5 bases from J, with 16 bases in between. The CDR3 region is CSAIPGSGGDTQYF. The CDR3 DNA is TGCAGTGCTATCCCCGGGAGTGGTGGAGATACGCAGTATTTT.